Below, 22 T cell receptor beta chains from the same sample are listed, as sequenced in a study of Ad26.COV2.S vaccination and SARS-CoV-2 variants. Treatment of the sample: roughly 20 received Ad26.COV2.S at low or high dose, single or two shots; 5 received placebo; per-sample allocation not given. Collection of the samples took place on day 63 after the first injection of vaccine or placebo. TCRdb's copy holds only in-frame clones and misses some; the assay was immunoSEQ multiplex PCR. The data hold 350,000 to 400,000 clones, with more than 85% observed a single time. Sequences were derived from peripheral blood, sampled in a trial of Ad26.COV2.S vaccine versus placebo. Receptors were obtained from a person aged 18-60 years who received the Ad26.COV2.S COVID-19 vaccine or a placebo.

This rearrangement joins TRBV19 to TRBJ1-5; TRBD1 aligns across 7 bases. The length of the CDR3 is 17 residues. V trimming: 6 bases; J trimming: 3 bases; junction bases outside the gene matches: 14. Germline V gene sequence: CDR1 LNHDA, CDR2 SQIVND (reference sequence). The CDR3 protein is CASSPTGQVALNQPQHF. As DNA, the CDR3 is TGTGCCAGTAGCCCGACAGGGCAAGTCGCTCTCAATCAGCCCCAGCATTTT.

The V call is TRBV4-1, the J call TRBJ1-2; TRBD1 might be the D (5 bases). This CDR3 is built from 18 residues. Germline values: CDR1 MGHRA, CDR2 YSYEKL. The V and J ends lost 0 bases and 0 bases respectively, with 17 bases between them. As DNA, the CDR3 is TGCGCCAGCAGCCAAGATAGGGACCGCGGTAGAGCTAACTATGGCTACACCTTC. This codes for CASSQDRDRGRANYGYTF.

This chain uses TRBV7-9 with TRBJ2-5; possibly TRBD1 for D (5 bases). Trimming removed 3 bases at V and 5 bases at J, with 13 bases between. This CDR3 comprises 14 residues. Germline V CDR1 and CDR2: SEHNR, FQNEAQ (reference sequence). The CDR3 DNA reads TGTGCCAGCAGCTTCCCAGGGTTGTGGGAGACCCAGTACTTC. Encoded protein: CASSFPGLWETQYF.

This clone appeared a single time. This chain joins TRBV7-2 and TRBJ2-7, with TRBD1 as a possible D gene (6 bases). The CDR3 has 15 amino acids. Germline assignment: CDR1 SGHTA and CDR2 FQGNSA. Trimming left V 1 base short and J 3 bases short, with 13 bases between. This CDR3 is CASSLERTVFYEQYF. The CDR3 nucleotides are TGTGCCAGCAGCTTAGAGCGGACAGTTTTCTACGAGCAGTACTTC.

CDR3 nucleotides: TGTGCCAGCAGCAGACGGGGCTTTACTGAAGCTTTCTTT. Protein product: CASSRRGFTEAFF. The V and J genes are TRBV7-9 and TRBJ1-1; D may be TRBD1 (5 bases). The CDR3 is made up of 13 amino acids. Germline assignment: CDR1 SEHNR and CDR2 FQNEAQ (reference sequence). V gave up 5 bases and J gave up 5 bases, with 12 bases separating them. Full variable domain (rest looked up from reference TRBV7-9 and TRBJ1-1): DTGVSQNPRHKITKRGQNVTFRCDPISEHNRLYWYRQTLGQGPEFLTYFQNEAQLEKSRLLSDRFSAERPKGSFSTLEIQRTEQGDSAMYLCASSRRGFTEAFFGQGTRLTVV.

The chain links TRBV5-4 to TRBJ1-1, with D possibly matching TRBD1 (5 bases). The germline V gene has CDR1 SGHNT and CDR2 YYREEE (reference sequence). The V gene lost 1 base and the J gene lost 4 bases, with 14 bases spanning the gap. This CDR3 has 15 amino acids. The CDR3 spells CASSLLGERGTEAFF. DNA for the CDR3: TGTGCCAGCAGCTTGCTGGGGGAGAGGGGCACTGAAGCTTTCTTT.

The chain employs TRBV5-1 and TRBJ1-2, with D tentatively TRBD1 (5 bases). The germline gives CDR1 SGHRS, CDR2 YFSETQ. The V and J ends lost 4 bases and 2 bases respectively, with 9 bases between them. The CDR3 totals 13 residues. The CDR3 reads CASSAGANYGYTF. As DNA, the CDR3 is TGCGCCAGCAGCGCCGGGGCAAACTATGGCTACACCTTC.

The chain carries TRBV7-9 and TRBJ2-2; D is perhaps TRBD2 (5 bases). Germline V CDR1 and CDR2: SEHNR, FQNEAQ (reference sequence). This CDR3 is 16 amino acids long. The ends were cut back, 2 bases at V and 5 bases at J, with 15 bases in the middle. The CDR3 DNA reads TGTGCCAGCAGCTTAAATGCCCCAACGGGGACCGGGGAGCTGTTTTTT. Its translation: CASSLNAPTGTGELFF.

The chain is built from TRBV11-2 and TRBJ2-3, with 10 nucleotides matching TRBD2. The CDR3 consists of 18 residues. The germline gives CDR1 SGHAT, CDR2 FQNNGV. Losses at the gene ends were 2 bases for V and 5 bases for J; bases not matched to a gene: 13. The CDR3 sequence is CASSLRSSGGLTGDTQYF. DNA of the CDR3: TGTGCCAGCAGCTTACGGTCTAGCGGGGGCCTCACGGGAGATACGCAGTATTTT.

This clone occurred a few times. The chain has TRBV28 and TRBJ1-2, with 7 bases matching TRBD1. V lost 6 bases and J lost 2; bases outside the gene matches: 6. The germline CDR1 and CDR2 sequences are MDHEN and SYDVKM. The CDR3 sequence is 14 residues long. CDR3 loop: CASRPTGENYGYTF. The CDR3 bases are TGTGCCAGCAGGCCAACAGGGGAGAACTATGGCTACACCTTC.

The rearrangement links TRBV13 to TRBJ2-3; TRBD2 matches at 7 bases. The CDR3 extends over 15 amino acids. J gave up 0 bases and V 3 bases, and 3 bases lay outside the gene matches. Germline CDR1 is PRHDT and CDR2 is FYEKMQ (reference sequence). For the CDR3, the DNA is TGTGCCAGCAGCTTCCGACTAGCCAGCACAGATACGCAGTATTTT. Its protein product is CASSFRLASTDTQYF.

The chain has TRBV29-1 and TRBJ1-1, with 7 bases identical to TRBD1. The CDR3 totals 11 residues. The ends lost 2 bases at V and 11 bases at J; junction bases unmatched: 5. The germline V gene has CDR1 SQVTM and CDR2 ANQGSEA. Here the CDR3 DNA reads TGCAGCGTTGAAACCGGGACAGAGGCTTTCTTT. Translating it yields CSVETGTEAFF. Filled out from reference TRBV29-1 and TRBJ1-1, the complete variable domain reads SAVISQKPSRDICQRGTSLTIQCQVDSQVTMMFWYRQQPGQSLTLIATANQGSEATYESGFVIDKFPISRPNLTFSTLTVSNMSPEDSSIYLCSVETGTEAFFGQGTRLTVV.

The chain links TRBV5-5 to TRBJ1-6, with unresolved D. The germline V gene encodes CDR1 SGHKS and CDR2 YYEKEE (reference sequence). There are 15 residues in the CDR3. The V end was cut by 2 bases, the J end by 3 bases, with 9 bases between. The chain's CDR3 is CASSFGLIYNSPLHF. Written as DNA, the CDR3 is TGTGCCAGCAGCTTCGGTCTTATCTATAATTCACCCCTCCACTTT.

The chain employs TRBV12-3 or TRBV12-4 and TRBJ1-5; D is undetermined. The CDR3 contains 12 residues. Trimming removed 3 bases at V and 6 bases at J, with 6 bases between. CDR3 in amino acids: CASSLWSQPQHF. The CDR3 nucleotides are TGTGCCAGCAGTTTGTGGAGTCAGCCCCAGCATTTT.

As DNA, the CDR3 is TGTGCCAGCAGTGAAGCGCCCGGGACTACTTCCTATGGCTACACCTTC. This codes for CASSEAPGTTSYGYTF. This chain joins TRBV6-1 and TRBJ1-2, with D perhaps matching TRBD1 (5 bases). The germline V gene has CDR1 MNHNS and CDR2 SASEGT. V shed 0 bases and J shed 4 bases, with 15 bases lying between them. The CDR3 runs 16 residues.

The CDR3 reads CASSPGTGYTDTQYF. The CDR3 nucleotides are TGTGCCAGCAGCCCGGGGACGGGTTACACAGATACGCAGTATTTT. The J gene is TRBJ2-3, the V gene TRBV7-9; either TRBD1 or TRBD2 may supply D (5 bases each). The ends were cut back, 5 bases at V and 2 bases at J, with 14 bases in the middle. Germline V gene sequence: CDR1 SEHNR, CDR2 FQNEAQ (reference sequence). The CDR3 contains 15 residues.

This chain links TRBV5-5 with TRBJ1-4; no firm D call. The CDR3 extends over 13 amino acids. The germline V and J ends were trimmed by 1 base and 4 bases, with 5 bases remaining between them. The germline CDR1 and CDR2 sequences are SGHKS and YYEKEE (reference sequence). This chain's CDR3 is CASSLLVNEKLFF. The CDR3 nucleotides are TGTGCCAGCAGCTTGCTGGTTAATGAAAAACTGTTTTTT.

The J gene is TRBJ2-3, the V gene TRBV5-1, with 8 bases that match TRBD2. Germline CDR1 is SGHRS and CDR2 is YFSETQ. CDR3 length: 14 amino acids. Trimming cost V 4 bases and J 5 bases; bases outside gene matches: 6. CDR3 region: CASSARAGEDTQYF. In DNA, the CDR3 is TGCGCCAGCAGCGCAAGAGCGGGGGAAGATACGCAGTATTTT.

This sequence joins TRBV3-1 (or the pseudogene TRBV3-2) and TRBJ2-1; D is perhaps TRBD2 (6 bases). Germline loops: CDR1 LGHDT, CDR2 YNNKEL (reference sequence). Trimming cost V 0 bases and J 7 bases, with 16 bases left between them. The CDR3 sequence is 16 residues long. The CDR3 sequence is CASSQDAPGAGNEQFF. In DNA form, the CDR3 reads TGTGCCAGCAGCCAAGACGCCCCCGGGGCGGGAAATGAGCAGTTCTTC.

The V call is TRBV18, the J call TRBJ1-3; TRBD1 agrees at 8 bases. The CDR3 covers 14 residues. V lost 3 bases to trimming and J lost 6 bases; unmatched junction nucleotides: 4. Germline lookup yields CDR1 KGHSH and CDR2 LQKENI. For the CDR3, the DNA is TGTGCCAGCTCACCCCAGACAGGGGAAAACACCATATATTTT. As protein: CASSPQTGENTIYF.

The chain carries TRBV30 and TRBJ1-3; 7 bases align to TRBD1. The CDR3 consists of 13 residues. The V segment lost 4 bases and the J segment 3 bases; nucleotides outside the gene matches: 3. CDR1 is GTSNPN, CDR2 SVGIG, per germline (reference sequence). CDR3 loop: CAWTGGYGNTIYF. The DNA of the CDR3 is TGTGCCTGGACAGGGGGTTATGGAAACACCATATATTTT.

In DNA form, the CDR3 reads TGTGCCAGCAGCCAAGGGGGGACAGGGGGCGAGTCTAACTATGGCTACACCTTC. Translation: CASSQGGTGGESNYGYTF. V is TRBV3-1 (or the pseudogene TRBV3-2) and J is TRBJ1-2; TRBD1 agrees at 12 bases. After removal of 1 base from V and 0 bases from J, the junction contained 6 bases not matched to a gene. Germline V gene lookup returns CDR1 LGHDT and CDR2 YNNKEL (reference sequence). This CDR3 comprises 18 residues.